This T cell receptor beta chain was captured by sequencing in a study of glioma-infiltrating T cells. Amplification of TCR alpha and beta CDR3 regions from RNA used iRepertoire nested multiplex PCR. Input was roughly 85-450 ng of tissue mRNA or PBMC total RNA. Via MiXCR, TCRdb re-called the multiplex PCR reads, giving one row per CDR3 protein. Of under 4,000 distinct CDR3 sequences in the sample, around 86% were seen once. Note on this clonotype: No antigen is known for it. A library made for alpha chains picked up this beta chain off target, so its size means little.

V shed 8 bases and J shed 7 bases, with 14 bases lying between them. CDR3 length: 12 residues. Germline V CDR1 and CDR2: DFQATT, SNEGSKA (reference sequence). Study results and caveats: Only very few CDR3 sequences appeared in both tissue and blood. Tissue-blood divergence was below expectation in non-neoplastic patients, above in gliomas.

The clonotype originates from a human donor with low-grade glioma or glioblastoma, undergoing nonglioma brain surgery, or in good health (not recorded which). Source material: glioma tissue, nonneoplastic brain tissue, or PBMCs (not recorded which). The rearrangement uses TRBV20-1 and TRBJ1-4; D gene unclear. CDR3 nucleotides: TGCAGTAGAGGGAGGTCGGGTGAAAAACTGTTTTTT. This codes for CSRGRSGEKLFF.